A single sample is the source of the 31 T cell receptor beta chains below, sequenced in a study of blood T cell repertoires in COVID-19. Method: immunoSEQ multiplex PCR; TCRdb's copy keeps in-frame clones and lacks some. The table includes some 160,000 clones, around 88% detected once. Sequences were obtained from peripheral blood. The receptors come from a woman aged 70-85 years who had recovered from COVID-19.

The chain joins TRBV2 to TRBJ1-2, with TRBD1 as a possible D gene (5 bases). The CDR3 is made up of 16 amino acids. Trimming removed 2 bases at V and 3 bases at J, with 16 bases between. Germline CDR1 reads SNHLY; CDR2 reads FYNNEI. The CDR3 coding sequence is TGTGCCAGCAGTGAAAACCGGGGCCGGGGGGACTATGGCTACACCTTC. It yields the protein CASSENRGRGDYGYTF.

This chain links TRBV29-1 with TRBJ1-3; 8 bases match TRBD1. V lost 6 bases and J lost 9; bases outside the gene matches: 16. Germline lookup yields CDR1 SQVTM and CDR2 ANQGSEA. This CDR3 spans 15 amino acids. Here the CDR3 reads CSVATGGVFQSTIYF. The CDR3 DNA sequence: TGCAGCGTGGCCACAGGGGGAGTCTTTCAGTCCACCATATATTTT.

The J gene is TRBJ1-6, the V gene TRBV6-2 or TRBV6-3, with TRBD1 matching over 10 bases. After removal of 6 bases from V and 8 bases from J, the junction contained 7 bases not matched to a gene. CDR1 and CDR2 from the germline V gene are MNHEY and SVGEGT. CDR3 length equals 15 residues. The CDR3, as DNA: TGTGCCAGCAGCCTCGAGGACAGGGGGGATTCACCCCTCCACTTT. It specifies CASSLEDRGDSPLHF.

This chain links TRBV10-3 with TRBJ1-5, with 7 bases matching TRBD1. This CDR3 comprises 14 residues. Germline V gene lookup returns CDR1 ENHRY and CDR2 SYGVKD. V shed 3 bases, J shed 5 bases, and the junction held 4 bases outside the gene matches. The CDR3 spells CAISEGQAHQPQHF. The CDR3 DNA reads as TGTGCCATCAGTGAAGGACAGGCCCATCAGCCCCAGCATTTT.

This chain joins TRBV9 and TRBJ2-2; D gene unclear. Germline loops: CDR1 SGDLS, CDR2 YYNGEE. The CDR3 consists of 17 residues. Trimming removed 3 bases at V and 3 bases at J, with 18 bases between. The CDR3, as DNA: TGTGCCAGCAGCGACCCCATCCTCGCTAGTGACACCGGGGAGCTGTTTTTT. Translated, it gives CASSDPILASDTGELFF.

This chain's CDR3 is CASSRWGDSLEGNTEAFF. CDR3 nucleotide sequence: TGTGCCAGCAGCAGATGGGGGGACAGCCTGGAAGGGAACACTGAAGCTTTCTTT. This sequence joins TRBV21-1 and TRBJ1-1; the table names TRBD1, a call not compared with the DNA. TRBV21-1 is tagged as a pseudogene. This CDR3 is 18 amino acids long.

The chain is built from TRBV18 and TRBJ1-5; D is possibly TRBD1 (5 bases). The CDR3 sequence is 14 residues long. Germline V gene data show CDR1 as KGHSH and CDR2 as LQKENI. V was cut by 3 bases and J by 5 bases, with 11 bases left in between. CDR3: CASSPFGGDQPQHF. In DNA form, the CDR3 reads TGTGCCAGCTCACCTTTCGGGGGGGATCAGCCCCAGCATTTT.

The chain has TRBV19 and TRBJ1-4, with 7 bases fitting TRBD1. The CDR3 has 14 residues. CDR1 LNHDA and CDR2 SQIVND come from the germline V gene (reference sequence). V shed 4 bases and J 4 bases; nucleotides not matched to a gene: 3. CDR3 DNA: TGTGCCAGTAGTACACAGGGGATTAATGAAAAACTGTTTTTT. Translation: CASSTQGINEKLFF.

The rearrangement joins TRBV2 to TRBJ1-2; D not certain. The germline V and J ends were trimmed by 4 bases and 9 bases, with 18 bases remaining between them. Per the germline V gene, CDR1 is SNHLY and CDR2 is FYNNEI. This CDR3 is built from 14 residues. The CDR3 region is CASSATGNPRSYTF. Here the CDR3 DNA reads TGTGCCAGCAGTGCCACCGGGAACCCTCGGAGCTACACCTTC.

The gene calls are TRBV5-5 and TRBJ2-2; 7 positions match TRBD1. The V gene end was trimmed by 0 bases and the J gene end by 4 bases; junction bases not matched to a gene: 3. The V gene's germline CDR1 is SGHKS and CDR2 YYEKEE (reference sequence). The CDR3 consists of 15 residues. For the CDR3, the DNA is TGTGCCAGCAGCTTGGAGGGGGCACCCACCGGGGAGCTGTTTTTT. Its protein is CASSLEGAPTGELFF.

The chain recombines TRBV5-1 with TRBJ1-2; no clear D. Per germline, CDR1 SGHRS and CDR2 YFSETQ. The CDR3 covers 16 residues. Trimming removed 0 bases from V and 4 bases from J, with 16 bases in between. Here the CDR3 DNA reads TGCGCCAGCAGCTTGGGGGCAGCTCGACACTTCTATGGCTACACCTTC. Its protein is CASSLGAARHFYGYTF.

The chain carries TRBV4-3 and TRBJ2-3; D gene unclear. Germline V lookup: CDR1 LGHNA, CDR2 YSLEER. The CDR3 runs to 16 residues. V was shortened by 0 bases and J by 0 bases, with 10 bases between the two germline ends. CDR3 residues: CASSQDNSPSTDTQYF. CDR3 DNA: TGCGCCAGCAGCCAAGATAACAGCCCCAGCACAGATACGCAGTATTTT.

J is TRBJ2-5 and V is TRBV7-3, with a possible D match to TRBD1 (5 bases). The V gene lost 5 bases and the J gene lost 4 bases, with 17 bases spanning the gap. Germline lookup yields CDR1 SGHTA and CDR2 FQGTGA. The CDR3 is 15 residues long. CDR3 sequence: CASSPQGLQRETQYF. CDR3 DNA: TGTGCCAGCAGCCCCCAGGGCCTCCAGCGAGAGACCCAGTACTTC.

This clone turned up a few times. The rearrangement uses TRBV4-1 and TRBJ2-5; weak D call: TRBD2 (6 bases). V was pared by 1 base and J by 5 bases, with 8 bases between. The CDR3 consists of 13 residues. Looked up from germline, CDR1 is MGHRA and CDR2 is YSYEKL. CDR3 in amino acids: CASSQGGGETQYF. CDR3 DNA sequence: TGCGCCAGCAGCCAAGGGGGAGGCGAGACCCAGTACTTC.

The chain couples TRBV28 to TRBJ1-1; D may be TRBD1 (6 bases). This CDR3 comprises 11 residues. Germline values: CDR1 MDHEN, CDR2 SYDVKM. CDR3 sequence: CGIKGDTEAFF. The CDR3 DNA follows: TGTGGGATCAAGGGGGACACTGAAGCTTTCTTT.

CDR3 protein: CASSTGPFGGYTF. The DNA of the CDR3 is TGTGCCAGCAGTACCGGTCCTTTCGGGGGCTACACCTTC. V usage is TRBV6-5 and J usage is TRBJ1-2, with D unresolved. V lost 5 bases, J lost 8 bases, and 15 bases lay in between. The germline V gene has CDR1 MNHEY and CDR2 SVGAGI. The CDR3 runs to 13 residues.

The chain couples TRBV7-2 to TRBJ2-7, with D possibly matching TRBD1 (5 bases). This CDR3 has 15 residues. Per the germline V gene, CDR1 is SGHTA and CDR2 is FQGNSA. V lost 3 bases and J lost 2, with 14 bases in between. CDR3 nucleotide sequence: TGTGCCAGCAGCTTGCGGTGGCAGGGTACCTACGAGCAGTACTTC. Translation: CASSLRWQGTYEQYF.

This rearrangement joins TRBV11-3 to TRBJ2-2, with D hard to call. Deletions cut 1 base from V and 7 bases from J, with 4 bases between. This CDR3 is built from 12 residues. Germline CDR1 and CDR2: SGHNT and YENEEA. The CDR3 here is CASSLVNGELFF. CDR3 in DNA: TGTGCCAGCAGCTTAGTCAACGGGGAGCTGTTTTTT.

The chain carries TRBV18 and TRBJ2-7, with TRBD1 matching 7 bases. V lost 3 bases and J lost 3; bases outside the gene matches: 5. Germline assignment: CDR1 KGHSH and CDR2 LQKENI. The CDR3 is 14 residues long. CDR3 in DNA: TGTGCCAGCTCACCCGGACAGGTGGGCTACGAGCAGTACTTC. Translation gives CASSPGQVGYEQYF.

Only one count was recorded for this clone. The CDR3, as DNA: TGTGCCAGCAGCCGTCGACGGACAGGCGACCCCAGCACAGATACGCAGTATTTT. Translation: CASSRRRTGDPSTDTQYF. The J gene is TRBJ2-3, the V gene TRBV7-9, with 7 nucleotides matching TRBD1. This CDR3 is 18 amino acids long. From germline, CDR1 is SEHNR and CDR2 FQNEAQ (reference sequence). V trimming: 5 bases; J trimming: 0 bases; junction bases outside the gene matches: 14.

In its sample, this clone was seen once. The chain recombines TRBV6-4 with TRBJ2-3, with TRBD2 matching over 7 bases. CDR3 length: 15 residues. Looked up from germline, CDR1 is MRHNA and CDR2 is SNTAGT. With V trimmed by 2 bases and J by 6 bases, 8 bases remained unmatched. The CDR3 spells CASSDRGSGSDTQYF. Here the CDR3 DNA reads TGTGCCAGCAGTGACCGCGGGAGTGGGTCGGATACGCAGTATTTT.

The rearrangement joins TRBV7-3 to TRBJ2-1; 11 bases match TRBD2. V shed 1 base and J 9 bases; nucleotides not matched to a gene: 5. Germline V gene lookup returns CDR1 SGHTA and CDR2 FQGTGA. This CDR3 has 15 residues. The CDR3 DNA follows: TGTGCCAGCAGCTTAATAGCGGGGGGGCGTGGTGAGCAGTTCTTC. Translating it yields CASSLIAGGRGEQFF.

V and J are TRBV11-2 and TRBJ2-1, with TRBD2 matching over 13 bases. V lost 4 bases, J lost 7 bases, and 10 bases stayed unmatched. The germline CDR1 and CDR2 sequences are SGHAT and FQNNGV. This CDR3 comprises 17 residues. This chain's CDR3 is CASSSHPGTSGINEQFF. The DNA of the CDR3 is TGTGCCAGCAGCTCCCACCCCGGGACTAGCGGGATTAATGAGCAGTTCTTC. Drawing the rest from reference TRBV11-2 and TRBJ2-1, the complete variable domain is EAGVAQSPRYKIIEKRQSVAFWCNPISGHATLYWYQQILGQGPKLLIQFQNNGVVDDSQLPKDRFSAERLKGVDSTLKIQPAKLEDSAVYLCASSSHPGTSGINEQFFGPGTRLTVL.

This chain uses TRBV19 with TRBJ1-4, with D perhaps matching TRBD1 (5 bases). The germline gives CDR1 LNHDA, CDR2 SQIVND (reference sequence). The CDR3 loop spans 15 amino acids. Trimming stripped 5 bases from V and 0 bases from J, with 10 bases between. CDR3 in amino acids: CASSVDRPTNEKLFF. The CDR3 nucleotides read TGTGCCAGTAGTGTTGACAGACCAACTAATGAAAAACTGTTTTTT.

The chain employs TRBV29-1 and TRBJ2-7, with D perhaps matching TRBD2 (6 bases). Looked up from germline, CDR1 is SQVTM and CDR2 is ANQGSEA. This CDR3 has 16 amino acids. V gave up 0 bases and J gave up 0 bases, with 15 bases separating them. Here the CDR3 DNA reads TGCAGCGTTGAAGATTGGGGTAGCGGAAGCTCCTACGAGCAGTACTTC. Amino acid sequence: CSVEDWGSGSSYEQYF.

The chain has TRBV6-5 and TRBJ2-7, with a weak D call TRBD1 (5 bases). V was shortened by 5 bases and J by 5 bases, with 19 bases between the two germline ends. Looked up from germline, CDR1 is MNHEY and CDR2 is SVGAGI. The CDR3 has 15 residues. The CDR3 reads CASSQTRQFPHEQYF. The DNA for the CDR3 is TGTGCCAGCAGTCAAACACGACAGTTCCCTCACGAGCAGTACTTC.

The CDR3 protein is CAWTYRADTQYF. The DNA for the CDR3 is TGTGCCTGGACCTACCGGGCAGATACGCAGTATTTT. This rearrangement joins TRBV30 to TRBJ2-3, with no clear D. CDR3 length: 12 amino acids. Germline V gives CDR1 GTSNPN, CDR2 SVGIG (reference sequence). The germline V and J ends were trimmed by 4 bases and 4 bases, with 9 bases remaining between them. Variable domain in full (rest from reference TRBV30 and TRBJ2-3): SQTIHQWPATLVQPVGSPLSLECTVEGTSNPNLYWYRQAAGRGLQLLFYSVGIGQISSEVPQNLSASRPQDRQFILSSKKLLLSDSGFYLCAWTYRADTQYFGPGTRLTVL.

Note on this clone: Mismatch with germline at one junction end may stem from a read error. CDR3 residues: CSAPGLLKHTF. The CDR3 nucleotides are TGCAGTGCTCCGGGACTACTAAAACATACTTTT. The chain joins TRBV20-1 to TRBJ2-3, with TRBD2 identical over 7 bases. Germline V gene lookup returns CDR1 DFQATT and CDR2 SNEGSKA (reference sequence). The CDR3 spans 11 residues.

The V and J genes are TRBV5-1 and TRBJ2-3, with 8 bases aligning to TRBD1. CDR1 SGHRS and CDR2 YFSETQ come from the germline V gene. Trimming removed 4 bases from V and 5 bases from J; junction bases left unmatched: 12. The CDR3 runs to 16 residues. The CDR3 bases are TGCGCCAGCAGCCCGGTGCGCCGGGGGACAGGAGATACGCAGTATTTT. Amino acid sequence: CASSPVRRGTGDTQYF.

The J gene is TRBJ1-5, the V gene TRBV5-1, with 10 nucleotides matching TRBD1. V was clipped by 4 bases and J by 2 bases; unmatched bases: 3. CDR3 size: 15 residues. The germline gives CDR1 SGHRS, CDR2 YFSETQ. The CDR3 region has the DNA TGCGCCAGCAGCCCCGGGACAGGGGGCAATCAGCCCCAGCATTTT. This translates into CASSPGTGGNQPQHF.

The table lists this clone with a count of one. CDR3 protein: CASSMPGGRVYGYTF. The CDR3 region has the DNA TGTGCCAGTAGTATGCCAGGGGGCAGAGTCTATGGCTACACCTTC. V gene TRBV19 combines with J gene TRBJ1-2; the match to TRBD1 covers 8 bases. Germline V gene data show CDR1 as LNHDA and CDR2 as SQIVND (reference sequence). V trimming: 3 bases; J trimming: 4 bases; junction bases outside the gene matches: 7. There are 15 residues in the CDR3.